The clone carrying this T cell receptor beta chain has only a few counts. This record comes from a study of T cell repertoires in cytomegalovirus infection. Via MiXCR, TCRdb re-called the reads, giving one row per CDR3 protein. The repertoire holds around 530,000 distinct CDR3 sequences, with 16% as singletons. Sequencing was done on a sample of CD8+ T cells from PBMCs. The TCR sequence derives from a human donor in good health (CMV status not recorded). Some clones in this sample may be carry-over from other donors' samples.

The CDR3 here is CASSTGRWDEKLFF. CDR3 bases: TGTGCCAGCAGCACAGGACGATGGGATGAAAAACTGTTTTTT. The V and J genes are TRBV28 and TRBJ1-4; a possible D gene is TRBD1 (5 bases). The V end lost 6 bases, the J end lost 6 bases, and 14 bases lay between the germline ends. There are 14 residues in the CDR3. Germline loops: CDR1 MDHEN, CDR2 SYDVKM.